What follows describes a single TCR beta chain. No antigen is known for it. V lost 4 bases, J lost 6 bases, and 11 bases lay in between. The CDR3 is made up of 13 amino acids. Per germline, CDR1 SGHKS and CDR2 YYEKEE (reference sequence). TCRdb's copy holds only in-frame clones and misses some; the assay was immunoSEQ multiplex PCR. The sample yields just over 25,000 clones, about four fifths seen once. Before the COVID-19 pandemic, during about 2010-2018, CD4+ T cells were taken from unexposed donors. The cells were cultured for around ten days before CD4+ T cells were isolated. Cells permitting, SARS-CoV-2 S/N and four cold-coronavirus spikes were tested on unexposed-donor CD4+ T cells. The sample is drawn from a study of CD4 T cells in relation to SARS-CoV-2 and coronaviruses. Overall study context: TCR beta CDR3s were sequenced after approximately ten-day antigen culture of PBMCs. Controls used an HIV-1 Nef peptide pool or no peptide.

This clonotype was obtained from a human donor in good health. The specimen sequenced was CD4+ T cells from PBMCs, cultured in vitro. V usage is TRBV5-5 and J usage is TRBJ2-1; D not certain. Here the CDR3 DNA reads TGTGCCAGCAGCGTCGGAACCATCAATGAGCAGTTCTTC. This translates into CASSVGTINEQFF.